The present T cell receptor beta chain was sequenced within a study of control samples from healthy donors and cancer patients. CDR1 SGHRS and CDR2 YFSETQ come from the germline V gene. Losses at the gene ends were 6 bases for V and 3 bases for J; bases not matched to a gene: 4. There are 13 residues in the CDR3. Only in-frame clones appear in the TCRdb table, and some are missing; sequencing was by immunoSEQ multiplex PCR. The data show approximately 150,000 clones, roughly 92% seen once. This clone was observed a few times. The sample comprised blood. V and J are TRBV5-1 and TRBJ2-3; 7 bases align to TRBD2. The source of this sequence is a woman in her twenties or thirties in good health. The CDR3 protein is CASKRGTTDTQYF. CDR3 coding DNA: TGCGCCAGCAAGCGGGGAACGACAGATACGCAGTATTTT.